These 9 T cell receptor beta chains were sequenced from one sample in a study of blood T cell repertoires in COVID-19. Sequenced by immunoSEQ multiplex PCR; TCRdb stores in-frame clones only, minus some. The repertoire includes 200,000 to 300,000 clones, more than 75% of them detected once, and over 5% sits in the top ten. The sequencing sample was made of peripheral blood. These receptors came from an older woman with COVID-19, enrolled during active disease.

V gene TRBV21-1 combines with J gene TRBJ1-6; the table's TRBD1 call for D was not verified on the DNA. TRBV21-1 is tagged as a pseudogene. The CDR3 has 16 residues. CDR3 region: CASSKVYRGNNSPLHF. The CDR3 DNA reads TGTGCCAGCAGCAAAGTGTACAGGGGGAATAATTCACCCCTCCACTTT.

This clone was counted between two and nine times. The gene calls are TRBV5-1 and TRBJ2-2, with 10 nucleotides matching TRBD1. V was pared by 5 bases and J by 4 bases, with 5 bases of the junction left unmatched. CDR3 length: 15 residues. Germline V gene data show CDR1 as SGHRS and CDR2 as YFSETQ. The CDR3 DNA is TGCGCCAGCAGACCGGGACAGGGGATCACCGGGGAGCTGTTTTTT. Translated: CASRPGQGITGELFF.

The CDR3 here is CSGWNSGRASEQFF. The CDR3 DNA reads TGCAGCGGGTGGAATAGCGGGAGGGCCAGTGAGCAGTTCTTC. The chain recombines TRBV29-1 with TRBJ2-1; 11 bases agree with TRBD2. The CDR3 runs to 14 residues. The germline CDR1 and CDR2 sequences are SQVTM and ANQGSEA. V lost 7 bases to trimming and J lost 9 bases; unmatched junction nucleotides: 11.

The chain couples TRBV18 to TRBJ1-5; D gene unclear. Germline V gene sequence: CDR1 KGHSH, CDR2 LQKENI. V lost 3 bases and J lost 6, with 18 bases in between. The CDR3 has 16 amino acids. The CDR3 DNA reads as TGTGCCAGCTCACCGAGGGCAGCTCCGGGGATTCAGCCCCAGCATTTT. This gives the protein CASSPRAAPGIQPQHF.

The rearrangement joins TRBV27 to TRBJ1-5; 11 bases are a match to TRBD1. The CDR3 is made up of 16 amino acids. After removal of 6 bases from V and 0 bases from J, the junction contained 4 bases not matched to a gene. CDR1 is MNHEY, CDR2 SMNVEV, per germline (reference sequence). As DNA, the CDR3 is TGTGCCAGCAGGAAGGACAGGGGGCTTAGCAATCAGCCCCAGCATTTT. Translating gives CASRKDRGLSNQPQHF.

The chain uses TRBV15 and TRBJ2-5, with 7 bases matching TRBD1. V lost 3 bases, J lost 3 bases, and 10 bases stayed unmatched. The CDR3 extends over 16 amino acids. The V gene's germline CDR1 is LNHNV and CDR2 YYDKDF (reference sequence). CDR3 sequence (DNA): TGTGCCACCAGCAGGGGATTTGGTACAGGGGAAGAGACCCAGTACTTC. Its protein is CATSRGFGTGEETQYF.

The rearrangement joins TRBV18 to TRBJ1-1, with D unresolved. Per the germline V gene, CDR1 is KGHSH and CDR2 is LQKENI. The CDR3 is 13 residues long. The ends were cut back, 3 bases at V and 8 bases at J, with 13 bases in the middle. The CDR3 loop is CASSPSGGGEAFF. For the CDR3, the DNA is TGTGCCAGCTCACCCTCGGGTGGTGGGGAAGCTTTCTTT.

CDR3 loop: CASSPSPDRGGLFF. CDR3 DNA: TGTGCCAGCAGTCCCTCCCCGGACAGGGGAGGACTGTTTTTT. The chain recombines TRBV6-6 with TRBJ1-4; 9 nucleotides line up with TRBD1. V lost 5 bases, J lost 13 bases, and 11 bases stayed unmatched. This CDR3 has 14 amino acids. Germline CDR1 and CDR2: MNHNY and SVGAGI (reference sequence).

A single count supports this clone. The rearrangement joins TRBV9 to TRBJ2-3, with TRBD1 matching 8 bases. V lost 3 bases to trimming and J lost 4 bases; unmatched junction nucleotides: 10. The CDR3 is made up of 16 amino acids. Looked up from germline, CDR1 is SGDLS and CDR2 is YYNGEE. Here the CDR3 reads CASSATTDRASDTQYF. The CDR3 bases are TGTGCCAGCAGCGCCACCACGGACAGGGCGTCAGATACGCAGTATTTT.